This section outlines one T cell receptor (beta chain) sequence together with its context. Through Arm-PCR of CDR3 regions and iRepertoire HTBI primers, TCR beta libraries were built. Each CDR3 protein is one row after TCRdb ran MiXCR on the multiplex PCR reads. The sample includes 300,000 to 400,000 distinct CDR3 sequences, around 15% of them seen just once. This CDR3 region has 15 residues. V lost 0 bases, J lost 5 bases, and 13 bases lay in between. From germline, CDR1 is SGHDN and CDR2 FVKESK. Regarding time point: newly diagnosed GD, antithyroid drugs for less than 3 months. Extracted PBMC RNA gave rise to the TCR library. The data are from a study of regulatory T cells in long-lasting Graves disease. The same sample was also used in a study of T cells in Graves' hyperthyroidism and ophthalmopathy. This second study says: Uncontrolled infection, other autoimmune disease, pregnancy or lactation led to exclusion.

The source material was peripheral blood mononuclear cells (PBMCs), sampled at new diagnosis, from a patient treated with antithyroid drugs. The V call is TRBV14, the J call TRBJ2-5; TRBD1 might be the D (6 bases). The origin of this receptor is a man aged 35 to 55 with Graves disease. The CDR3 is CASSQDWAGVETQYF. As DNA, the CDR3 is TGTGCCAGCAGCCAAGATTGGGCAGGGGTGGAGACCCAGTACTTC.